The 8 T cell receptor beta chains below come from one sample, sequenced in a study of neurological immune-mediated disorders. TCRdb reprocessed the 5' RACE reads with MiXCR, giving one entry per CDR3 protein. Of about 50,000 distinct CDR3 sequences listed, about 9.4% are singletons. The source material was PBMCs. The receptors shown here come from a man between 65 and 85 years old with HTLV-1-associated myelopathy (HAM/TSP).

This clonotype was observed at least ten times. The gene calls are TRBV24-1 and TRBJ2-5; TRBD2 matches 7 bases. The length of the CDR3 is 14 residues. The trim removed 4 bases at V and 2 bases at J, leaving 3 bases unmatched. Germline V gives CDR1 KGHDR, CDR2 SFDVKD. CDR3 amino acids: CATSDGAGQETQYF. Here the CDR3 DNA reads TGTGCCACCAGTGACGGAGCGGGGCAAGAGACCCAGTACTTC.

In its sample, this clonotype was seen many times. The rearrangement links TRBV7-2 to TRBJ2-7; TRBD1 agrees at 8 bases. V lost 2 bases to trimming and J lost 9 bases; unmatched junction nucleotides: 21. Looked up from germline, CDR1 is SGHTA and CDR2 is FQGNSA. This CDR3 contains 18 residues. The CDR3 DNA reads TGTGCCAGCAGCTTATACCGAACAGGGGGGTGGGATACTACTAGGCAGTACTTC. Translated, it gives CASSLYRTGGWDTTRQYF.

This clonotype has ten or more counts. This sequence joins TRBV20-1 and TRBJ2-3; the match to TRBD1 covers 12 bases. This CDR3 has 16 residues. V gave up 2 bases and J gave up 5 bases; unmatched junction bases: 8. Per the germline V gene, CDR1 is DFQATT and CDR2 is SNEGSKA (reference sequence). In DNA form, the CDR3 reads TGCAGTGCTAGACCCCTGGGACAGGGGGCCGGAGATACGCAGTATTTT. Its translation: CSARPLGQGAGDTQYF.

This clonotype was seen at least ten times. The CDR3 nucleotides are TGTGCCAGCAGCGGACAGGGGGCCTACGAGCAGTACTTC. This encodes CASSGQGAYEQYF. V is TRBV9 and J is TRBJ2-7; TRBD1 aligns across 9 bases. Germline V gene sequence: CDR1 SGDLS, CDR2 YYNGEE. The CDR3 has 13 amino acids. The V gene end was trimmed by 3 bases and the J gene end by 2 bases; junction bases not matched to a gene: 0. The variable domain in full, completed from reference TRBV9 and TRBJ2-7, reads DSGVTQTPKHLITATGQRVTLRCSPRSGDLSVYWYQQSLDQGLQFLIQYYNGEERAKGNILERFSAQQFPDLHSELNLSSLELGDSALYFCASSGQGAYEQYFGPGTRLTVT.

The chain joins TRBV6-1 to TRBJ1-5; a weak D match, TRBD1 (6 bases). Germline assignment: CDR1 MNHNS and CDR2 SASEGT. The CDR3 spans 16 residues. V was pared by 4 bases and J by 0 bases, with 13 bases between. CDR3 region: CASSGNRAYSNQPQHF. The CDR3 nucleotides read TGTGCCAGCAGTGGTAACAGGGCCTATAGCAATCAGCCCCAGCATTTT.

With regard to this clonotype: One base away lies a much larger clone, so this may be a sequencing read error. The chain has TRBV3-1 and TRBJ2-1; D might be TRBD1 (6 bases). The CDR3 is 16 amino acids. Per the germline V gene, CDR1 is LGHDT and CDR2 is YNNKEL (reference sequence). CDR3 protein: CASSQYSTGTLNEQIF. For the CDR3, the DNA is TGTGCCAGCAGCCAATACTCTACCGGGACACTGAATGAGCAGATCTTC.

This clonotype appeared many times. The genes are TRBV7-2 and TRBJ1-5, with 9 bases that match TRBD1. The junction had 5 bases not matched to a gene; V was cut back by 5 bases and J by 6 bases. The CDR3 is made up of 14 amino acids. The germline V gene has CDR1 SGHTA and CDR2 FQGNSA. In nucleotides, the CDR3 is TGTGCCAGCAGCAGACAGGGGGGGGGTCAGCCCCAGCATTTT. Translation: CASSRQGGGQPQHF. Complete variable domain (other parts from reference TRBV7-2 and TRBJ1-5): GAGVSQSPSNKVTEKGKDVELRCDPISGHTALYWYRQSLGQGLEFLIYFQGNSAPDKSGLPSDRFSAERTGGSVSTLTIQRTQQEDSAVYLCASSRQGGGQPQHFGDGTRLSIL.

This clonotype was counted ten times or more. CDR3 in DNA: TGTGCCAGCAGTCTCAGGGGGACAACTGGGGCCAACGTCCTGACTTTC. It yields the protein CASSLRGTTGANVLTF. V and J are TRBV7-9 and TRBJ2-6; 7 bases agree with TRBD1. The trim removed 6 bases at V and 2 bases at J, leaving 7 bases unmatched. CDR1 and CDR2 from the germline V gene are SEHNR and FQNEAQ (reference sequence). This CDR3 comprises 16 residues.